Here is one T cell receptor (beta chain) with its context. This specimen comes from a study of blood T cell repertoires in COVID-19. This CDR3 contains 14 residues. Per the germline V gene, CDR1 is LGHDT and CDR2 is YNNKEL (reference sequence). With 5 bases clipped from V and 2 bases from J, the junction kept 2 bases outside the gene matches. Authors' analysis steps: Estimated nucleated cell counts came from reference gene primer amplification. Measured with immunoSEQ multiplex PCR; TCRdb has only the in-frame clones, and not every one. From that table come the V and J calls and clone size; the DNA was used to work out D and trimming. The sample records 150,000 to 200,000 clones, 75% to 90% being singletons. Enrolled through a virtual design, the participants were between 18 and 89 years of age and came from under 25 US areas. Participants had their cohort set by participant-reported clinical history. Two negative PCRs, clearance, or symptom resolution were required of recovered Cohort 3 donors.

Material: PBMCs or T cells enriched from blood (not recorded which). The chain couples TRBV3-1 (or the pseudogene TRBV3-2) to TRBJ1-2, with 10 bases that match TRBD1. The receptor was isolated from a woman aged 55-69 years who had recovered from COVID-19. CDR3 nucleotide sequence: TGTGCCAGCAGCGGGACAGGGGAAAACTATGGCTACACCTTC. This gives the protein CASSGTGENYGYTF.